The 20 T cell receptor beta chains listed next were all sequenced from one sample in a study of OX40 agonist ivuxolimab in advanced cancers. Data came from immunoSEQ multiplex PCR; TCRdb stores just in-frame clones and leaves some out. The sample contains 55,000 to 70,000 clones, 65% to 90% of which appear only once. This specimen consisted of CD4+ or CD8+ T cells sorted from blood, obtained in a trial of the OX40 agonist ivuxolimab. All receptors derive from an adult with an advanced solid tumor such as melanoma, head and neck, liver or kidney cancer.

The chain recombines TRBV7-9 with TRBJ2-7; a possible D gene is TRBD1 (5 bases). The CDR3 runs to 14 residues. CDR1 is SEHNR and CDR2 is FQNEAQ in the germline V gene (reference sequence). V lost 5 bases to trimming and J lost 0 bases, with 11 bases between them. CDR3 loop: CASSTRQSSYEQYF. The CDR3 nucleotides read TGTGCCAGCAGCACCCGACAGAGCTCCTACGAGCAGTACTTC.

V gene TRBV5-5 combines with J gene TRBJ1-5; the D is unclear. Germline lookup yields CDR1 SGHKS and CDR2 YYEKEE (reference sequence). Trimming took off 4 bases at V and 2 bases at J, with 7 bases between the two ends. The CDR3 totals 13 residues. The CDR3 here is CASSPSRNQPQHF. DNA for the CDR3: TGTGCCAGCAGCCCGTCGCGCAATCAGCCCCAGCATTTT.

This clone has a single count. The V and J genes are TRBV28 and TRBJ2-7, with D perhaps TRBD1 (6 bases). From germline, CDR1 is MDHEN and CDR2 SYDVKM. This CDR3 is 12 amino acids long. Trimming took off 6 bases at V and 0 bases at J, with 6 bases between the two ends. CDR3 sequence: CASSRGSYEQYF. The CDR3 nucleotides read TGTGCCAGCAGCAGGGGCTCCTACGAGCAGTACTTC.

This chain links TRBV20-1 with TRBJ2-7; no clear D. V lost 6 bases and J 2 bases, leaving 5 bases between the germline ends. There are 10 residues in the CDR3. The germline CDR1 and CDR2 sequences are DFQATT and SNEGSKA (reference sequence). As DNA, the CDR3 is TGCAGTGCCGGAACCTACGAGCAGTACTTC. Translating it yields CSAGTYEQYF.

This clone was counted a single time. The V gene is TRBV18, the J gene TRBJ1-5; 9 positions match TRBD1. CDR3 length: 14 residues. With V trimmed by 3 bases and J by 4 bases, 1 base remained unmatched. Germline V gene data show CDR1 as KGHSH and CDR2 as LQKENI. This CDR3 is CASSPGTGNQPQHF. In DNA, the CDR3 is TGTGCCAGCTCACCCGGGACAGGGAATCAGCCCCAGCATTTT.

CDR3 in amino acids: CASSLDRGTDTQYF. In DNA, the CDR3 is TGCGCCAGCAGCTTGGACAGGGGAACAGATACGCAGTATTTT. The chain uses TRBV5-1 and TRBJ2-3, with 7 nucleotides matching TRBD1. The CDR3 covers 14 residues. Germline assignment: CDR1 SGHRS and CDR2 YFSETQ. Germline trimming cut 0 bases from V and 3 bases from J; bases unmatched to any gene: 1.

V usage is TRBV6-5 and J usage is TRBJ2-1; 8 nucleotides line up with TRBD1. The CDR3 runs to 15 residues. The V segment lost 5 bases and the J segment 5 bases; nucleotides outside the gene matches: 8. Germline V lookup: CDR1 MNHEY, CDR2 SVGAGI. The CDR3 nucleotides read TGTGCCAGCAGTCCTCGGACAGGGCTAAACAATGAGCAGTTCTTC. Encoded protein: CASSPRTGLNNEQFF.

This rearrangement joins TRBV11-2 to TRBJ2-7; TRBD1 is a possible D gene (6 bases). Per germline, CDR1 SGHAT and CDR2 FQNNGV. V was clipped by 5 bases and J by 2 bases, with 13 bases between them. The CDR3 has 14 amino acids. CDR3 region: CASSSRTAAYEQYF. The CDR3 DNA follows: TGTGCCAGCAGCAGCCGGACAGCGGCCTACGAGCAGTACTTC.

The V call is TRBV11-3, the J call TRBJ2-1, with D perhaps matching TRBD1 (6 bases). Germline V gene data show CDR1 as SGHNT and CDR2 as YENEEA. The V and J ends lost 3 bases and 5 bases respectively, with 14 bases between them. The CDR3 has 15 residues. The CDR3 here is CASSLGARRDNEQFF. The CDR3, as DNA: TGTGCCAGCAGCTTGGGGGCTCGGCGTGACAATGAGCAGTTCTTC.

The chain recombines TRBV5-1 with TRBJ2-1, with a possible D match to TRBD1 (5 bases). V lost 4 bases and J 8 bases, leaving 16 bases between the germline ends. In germline, CDR1 is SGHRS, CDR2 YFSETQ. The CDR3 totals 14 residues. CDR3 loop: CASSGWGVRDEQFF. CDR3 DNA: TGCGCCAGCAGCGGGTGGGGCGTACGAGATGAGCAGTTCTTC.

The chain carries TRBV7-9 and TRBJ2-5; 9 bases line up with TRBD2. Trimming took 5 bases from V and 4 from J; bases not matched to a gene: 5. The CDR3 has 14 residues. From germline, CDR1 is SEHNR and CDR2 FQNEAQ (reference sequence). In DNA, the CDR3 is TGTGCCAGCAGCCCAGGGACTAGCCGAGAGACCCAGTACTTC. Translated, it gives CASSPGTSRETQYF.

This clone occurred a few times. The chain uses TRBV7-2 and TRBJ2-7; D may be TRBD2 (7 bases). Germline V CDR1 and CDR2: SGHTA, FQGNSA. The CDR3 covers 16 residues. V shed 5 bases and J shed 4 bases, with 21 bases lying between them. The CDR3 coding sequence is TGTGCCAGCAGCCCTGGACAGAACCTGGGGGGGTACGAGCAGTACTTC. Translating gives CASSPGQNLGGYEQYF.

The sample holds a few counts of this clone. The J gene is TRBJ2-5, the V gene TRBV10-3; D gene unclear. Germline CDR1 and CDR2: ENHRY and SYGVKD. The V end lost 0 bases, the J end lost 5 bases, and 16 bases lay between the germline ends. The CDR3 length is 16 residues. The CDR3 protein is CAISESVADGRETQYF. The CDR3 DNA follows: TGTGCCATCAGTGAGTCAGTGGCCGATGGGCGGGAGACCCAGTACTTC.

This sequence joins TRBV28 and TRBJ2-1; D is possibly TRBD2 (5 bases). The germline V and J ends were trimmed by 0 bases and 2 bases, with 11 bases remaining between them. The CDR3 loop spans 16 amino acids. Germline CDR1 is MDHEN and CDR2 is SYDVKM. The CDR3 protein is CASSLWGDDPYNEQFF. The CDR3 bases are TGTGCCAGCAGTTTATGGGGAGATGACCCCTACAATGAGCAGTTCTTC.

V and J are TRBV6-5 and TRBJ2-7; 14 nucleotides line up with TRBD2. After removal of 4 bases from V and 5 bases from J, the junction contained 7 bases not matched to a gene. This CDR3 has 16 amino acids. Germline V gives CDR1 MNHEY, CDR2 SVGAGI. CDR3 DNA: TGTGCCAGCAGTTTTGGGACTAGCGGGAGTCGCCACGAGCAGTACTTC. Translation gives CASSFGTSGSRHEQYF.

This sequence joins TRBV7-9 and TRBJ2-2, with 8 positions matching TRBD1. Looked up from germline, CDR1 is SEHNR and CDR2 is FQNEAQ (reference sequence). With 4 bases clipped from V and 3 bases from J, the junction kept 4 bases outside the gene matches. This CDR3 contains 15 residues. The CDR3 region has the DNA TGTGCCAGCAGCTATGGGACAGGCTACACCGGGGAGCTGTTTTTT. Residues: CASSYGTGYTGELFF.

In this sample, this clone turned up once. The chain combines TRBV7-2 with TRBJ1-2; TRBD1 is a possible D gene (5 bases). The CDR3 covers 15 residues. The ends were cut back, 2 bases at V and 7 bases at J, with 17 bases in the middle. Per the germline V gene, CDR1 is SGHTA and CDR2 is FQGNSA. In DNA form, the CDR3 reads TGTGCCAGCAGCTTATTTTCCCTGACTGGGGGTGGCTACACCTTC. Translation gives CASSLFSLTGGGYTF.

V gene TRBV30 combines with J gene TRBJ1-5; a possible D gene is TRBD1 (6 bases). V was shortened by 2 bases and J by 6 bases, with 14 bases between the two germline ends. The germline gives CDR1 GTSNPN, CDR2 SVGIG (reference sequence). This CDR3 is built from 14 residues. CDR3 DNA: TGTGCCTGGAGTATGGACAGCGATCGTCAGCCCCAGCATTTT. Translation gives CAWSMDSDRQPQHF.

The V call is TRBV4-2, the J call TRBJ2-6; TRBD2 is a possible D gene (5 bases). The V and J ends lost 6 bases and 0 bases respectively, with 9 bases between them. This CDR3 has 15 amino acids. CDR1 and CDR2 from the germline V gene are LGHNA and YNFKEQ. CDR3 in DNA: TGTGCCAGCAGTCCGGGGTTCTCTGGGGCCAACGTCCTGACTTTC. This gives the protein CASSPGFSGANVLTF.

This chain connects TRBV2 to TRBJ2-5; D unresolved. V gave up 6 bases and J gave up 5 bases, with 7 bases separating them. The V gene's germline CDR1 is SNHLY and CDR2 FYNNEI. The length of the CDR3 is 11 residues. CDR3 in amino acids: CASSPTETQYF. The CDR3 DNA reads as TGTGCCAGCAGCCCCACGGAGACCCAGTACTTC.